The rows below give T cell receptor beta chains drawn from one sample of a study of T cells in Graves' hyperthyroidism and ophthalmopathy. TCRdb reprocessed the multiplex PCR reads via MiXCR and lists one record per CDR3 protein. The data show 300,000 to 450,000 distinct CDR3 sequences, with about 25% seen just once and 70% to 75% held by the top ten. Sequencing was performed on blood. The receptor set was obtained from a man in his fifties with Graves' hyperthyroidism. The conserved cysteine and the conserved F or W are not part of the CDR3 here. Not every row has a clone size; where given, it reads once, few, many or a size class.

. TRBV12-3/TRBV12-4 ASTPGQGTEAF
. TRBV7-9 ASSHLEGLYEQF
. TRBV5-1 ASSLVVDYEQY
few TRBV5-1 ASSLERGNNEQF
few TRBV9 ASSARDRAKQETQY
few TRBV7-2 ASSLSSWGEDGYT
. TRBV13 ASSSQWTSGANVLT
. TRBV27 ASSPLGAIVPNEQY
few TRBV12-3/TRBV12-4 ASSKGYRSYEQY
few TRBV5-1 ASRVQPAARTETQY
. TRBV20-1 SARNKLNEQF
once TRBV6-1 ASSPQSGTGHSPLH
many TRBV28 ASRIRGGTDFYNEQF
many TRBV7-9 ASSNAGSSSYEQY
few TRBV15 ATSRDLEPGQSTDTQY
. TRBV4-1 ASSQGLAGSGNIQY
. TRBV7-2 ASSLGLVAGELF
many TRBV29-1 SVEDPGTGKETQY
. TRBV9 ASSVAAAVNEQF
. TRBV18 ASSFSGTGASGANVLT
few TRBV11-1 ASSFHGAQSPQH
once TRBV3-1 ASSQEIYNEQF
many TRBV2 ATRTGTSYEQY
many TRBV11-2 ASSFLGTGQSEQY
many TRBV7-3 ASSLSRNNEQF
few TRBV3-1 ATSDWRGRDNEQF
many TRBV28 ASSPSGLASDTQY
. TRBV15 ATSSGQAENTGELF
many TRBV29-1 SVEAGGADTQY
few TRBV27 ASRRQGALTHEQY
. TRBV5-1 ASSLFPGELF
many TRBV2 ASTLLAAARREQF
many TRBV5-1 ASSWFGGGEAF
few TRBV30 AWSGQGENEQY
few TRBV20-1 SAKLKDWNRQF
few TRBV27 ASSYSGEGREQF
. TRBV29-1 SVYGRGEQY